This TCR beta chain was sequenced in a study of spatial heterogeneity in lung cancer. Study information: Beta-chain sequences were consistently detected more often than alpha-chain sequences. Points from the study as a whole: Whereas they appeared in blood less at follow-up, ubiquitous expanded tumor TCRs appeared there more at resection.

About this clonotype itself: Its antigen is not known.

Documented time point: sample taken at primary tumor resection. Whole RNA, which was extracted from tumor, nontumor lung tissue or frozen PBMC, was sequenced without any cell sorting. TCRdb independently ran MiXCR on the 5' RACE reads; one entry per CDR3 protein. The top ten hold over 25% of the sample, which has 40,000 or so distinct CDR3 sequences, 7.5% seen once. The V and J ends lost 1 base and 0 bases respectively, with 11 bases between them. This CDR3 comprises 15 residues. From germline, CDR1 is DFQATT and CDR2 SNEGSKA (reference sequence). The material was PBMCs, obtained at surgery. The receptor was isolated from a male donor with early-stage non-small cell lung cancer. V gene TRBV20-1 combines with J gene TRBJ2-3; maybe TRBD2 (5 bases). The CDR3 loop is CSARASFISTDTQYF. CDR3 in DNA: TGCAGTGCTAGAGCTAGCTTTATAAGCACAGATACGCAGTATTTT.